This T cell receptor (beta chain) appears in the sequencing data of a study of shared clonotypes between healthy human individuals (dated by TCRdb to 2018 to 2020). In the study overall: The cohort comprised two women and three men aged 18 to 49 years. Each donor's leukapheresis produced roughly between about 0.85 and 10 billion PBMCs. To estimate repertoire size and how much clonotypes are shared between individuals, the study performed deep sequencing of blood TCR repertoires from a few healthy adults. For each donor, CD4 naive and CD4 memory were each run on three plates, CD8 naive on two plates, and CD8 memory on one plate. Different laboratories and diverse techniques were used to prepare libraries and sequence TCR repertoires, to increase sequencing depth and limit assay-specific biases. The full study reports these points: Clonotypes shared by all four sorted-subset donors showed higher generation probabilities than non-shared clonotypes. Because the study included only a small number of donors, the genetic and exposure-history diversity represented was limited. About 5% of naive CD4, 3.5% of naive CD8, 2% to 2.5% of memory CD4, and approximately 0.4% of memory CD8 clonotypes were shared across a few donors. Naive subsets generally had larger estimated clonotype richness than memory subsets. Even with the large sequencing depth, rarefaction of the sorted-subset datasets indicated that sequencing was incomplete. Sampling was limited to blood, and TCR repertoires in tissue likely differ from TCR repertoires in blood. Pairwise subsampling indicated that sequencing depth was expected to affect the degree of clonotype sharing among donors.

TCR CDR3 regions were amplified from genomic DNA by multiplex PCR using the deep immunoSEQ assay. For each cell subset, the extracted genomic DNA was distributed evenly across all wells of several immunoSEQ 96-well plates, and each plate served as one replicate. Each replicate PCR for sorted subsets received roughly 0.2 ug genomic DNA, equal to about 30,000 T cell genomes. Purified libraries were quantified with a Qubit 3.0 fluorometer, sized on a Bioanalyzer 2100, and re-quantified with the KAPA Library Quantification kit. Each immunoSEQ 96-well plate was sequenced on its own single-read 150-cycle Illumina NextSeq 550 flow cell. The original pipeline was this. Because the immunoSEQ output held only junctional sequences and lacked quality scores, the filtering could not match the filtering applied to full-length reads. To assign V/J genes and CDR3, sequences were annotated using PyIR, a Python wrapper for IgBLAST v1.9, with IMGT germline references. Any read was removed if the V/J assignment was weak (E-value above 1e-6), the CDR3 was missing, or the read contained stop codons, out-of-frame junctions, or ambiguous translated residues. V3J clonotypes were defined as sequences sharing the same inferred V gene, J gene, and CDR3 amino acid sequence. Percentage overlap between repertoires was calculated by dividing the number of shared unique clonotypes by the size of the smaller repertoire. Richness of each repertoire was evaluated using RTK rarefaction, the Chao1 estimator, and Recon v2.1 estimates of unobserved clonotypes. Generation probabilities were computed with OLGA for all TCRbeta clonotypes obtained by the gDNA method from four donors. Held by TCRdb, this immuneACCESS table contains in-frame sequences only and omits some clones. Under half of the omission traces to an unresolved V gene where checked; the cause of the rest is unknown. V and J calls plus clone size are reproduced from that table; the DNA served to infer D and trimming. The sample data list some 580,000 clones, and 98% of these were observed just once. Of the sample, around 0.3% falls within the top ten clones.

This clone was recorded once. Which antigen it targets is not known. Qualities for individual bases were not recorded, and no much larger clone is one base off. The germline V and J ends show losses of 5 bases and 7 bases respectively, and no gene match explains 16 bases of the junction. From the germline V gene, CDR1 is MDHEN and CDR2 is SYDVKM. From its cysteine to its phenylalanine, the CDR3 spans 16 amino acids. Here the CDR3 DNA is all that survives: 48 bases in frame from base 1. CD8 naive samples consisted of CD45RO-negative cells that were positively selected for CCR7, yielding a CD45RA+CCR7+ population without TemRA cells. The donors were healthy, HIV-negative adults who had no recently reported acute infections or vaccinations. Every donor was a Caucasian adult residing in Nashville, Tennessee, USA. Blood was collected by leukapheresis, and PBMCs were isolated by Ficoll-Histopaque density gradient centrifugation and then cryopreserved in liquid nitrogen vapor phase. Analytical flow cytometry was used to check the purity and quantity of every magnetically sorted T cell population. Genomic DNA was isolated from each sorted fraction and quantified by UV absorbance on a Nanodrop 2000c.

Sequenced input: naive CD8+ T cells sorted from blood. According to the study, the label for this sample's cell subset or site signals: CD45RA+CCR7+. This clonotype was sampled from a man aged 25-40 years in good health. Recombination connected TRBV28 to TRBJ2-7; 8 of the junction bases match TRBD2. The CDR3 reads as follows: CASSRFSDGGDGEQYF. The bases read TGTGCCAGCAGTCGTTTCTCGGACGGGGGGGACGGGGAGCAGTACTTC.